This T cell receptor (beta chain) was identified during a study of multiple sclerosis patients with progressive multifocal leukoencephalopathy. Study-level findings and limits: Lower normalized Shannon entropy suggested reduced TRB diversity in most PML patients. Preferential TRBV-TRBJ pairings or common gene usage were not detected at PML.

Time point denoted: before natalizumab initiation. Deletions cut 0 bases from V and 8 bases from J, with 17 bases between. The length of the CDR3 is 16 residues. Germline CDR1 and CDR2: SGDLS and YYNGEE. This clone was observed a few times. The antigen is not known. Each PCR contained spiked synthetic TR CDR3 controls spanning every V-J pairing. Sequenced by immunoSEQ multiplex PCR; TCRdb stores in-frame clones only, minus some. The table shows tens of thousands of clones, with 88% occurring only once. The TCR sequence derives from a human donor with multiple sclerosis. The chain combines TRBV9 with TRBJ2-2, with D hard to call. Sequenced material: PBMCs. Here the CDR3 DNA reads TGTGCCAGCAGCGTAGCCCAGTCCCCTTTGGGGGGGGAGCTGTTTTTT. This translates into CASSVAQSPLGGELFF.